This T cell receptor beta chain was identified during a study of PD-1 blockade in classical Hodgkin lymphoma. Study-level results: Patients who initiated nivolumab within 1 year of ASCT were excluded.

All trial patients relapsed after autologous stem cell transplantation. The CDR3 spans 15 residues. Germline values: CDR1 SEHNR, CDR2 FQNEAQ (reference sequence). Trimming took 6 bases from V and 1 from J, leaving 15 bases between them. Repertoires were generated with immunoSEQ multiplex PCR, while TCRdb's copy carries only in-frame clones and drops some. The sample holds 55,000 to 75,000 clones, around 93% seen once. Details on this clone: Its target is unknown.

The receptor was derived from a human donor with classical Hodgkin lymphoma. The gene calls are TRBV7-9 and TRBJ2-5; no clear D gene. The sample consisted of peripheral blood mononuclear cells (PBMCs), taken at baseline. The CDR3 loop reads CASRGREGLQETQYF. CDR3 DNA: TGTGCCAGCAGGGGAAGGGAAGGCCTCCAAGAGACCCAGTACTTC.